The 15 T cell receptor beta chains below all came from one sample that was sequenced in a study of T-cell reconstitution after alpha-beta-depleted transplantation in children. TCRbeta library construction was performed incorporating unique molecular identifiers. TCRdb itself ran the PCR reads through MiXCR, one entry per CDR3 protein. The profile shows about a million distinct CDR3 sequences, 25% to 35% of them singletons. The input for sequencing was PBMCs, mostly from graft donor cells, taken 360 days after TCRalphabeta/CD19-depleted stem cell transplant. Receptor source: a boy in the first two years of life who had a stem cell transplant for SCID, so the T cells may come from the graft donor.

This chain connects TRBV7-9 to TRBJ1-2, with 8 nucleotides matching TRBD1. V trimming: 5 bases; J trimming: 7 bases; junction bases outside the gene matches: 6. CDR3 length equals 13 residues. CDR1 is SEHNR and CDR2 is FQNEAQ in the germline V gene (reference sequence). The CDR3 is CASSLDRVSGYTF. The CDR3 DNA reads TGTGCCAGCAGCCTGGACAGGGTCTCTGGCTACACCTTC.

The rearrangement joins TRBV18 to TRBJ2-2, with 8 positions matching TRBD1. V shed 0 bases and J 6 bases; nucleotides not matched to a gene: 3. The germline gives CDR1 KGHSH, CDR2 LQKENI. This CDR3 contains 15 residues. The CDR3 spells CASSPPGQGSGELFF. The CDR3 region has the DNA TGTGCCAGCTCACCACCCGGACAGGGATCCGGGGAGCTGTTTTTT.

This clonotype was seen once. V gene TRBV6-1 combines with J gene TRBJ2-5; TRBD2 agrees at 7 bases. The junction had 13 bases not matched to a gene; V was cut back by 5 bases and J by 4 bases. From germline, CDR1 is MNHNS and CDR2 SASEGT. The CDR3 covers 16 residues. The CDR3 reads CASSPPFGEGGETQYF. The CDR3, as DNA: TGTGCCAGCAGTCCCCCCTTTGGGGAGGGTGGAGAGACCCAGTACTTC.

The chain combines TRBV28 with TRBJ1-6; 10 bases match TRBD1. The germline CDR1 and CDR2 sequences are MDHEN and SYDVKM. The CDR3 extends over 17 amino acids. Losses at the gene ends were 2 bases for V and 9 bases for J; bases not matched to a gene: 10. The CDR3 is CASSLPGTGVYFSPLHF. The CDR3 DNA reads TGTGCCAGCAGTTTACCCGGGACAGGGGTATATTTTTCACCCCTCCACTTT.

This clonotype was counted a few times. The chain recombines TRBV20-1 with TRBJ2-7; TRBD1 agrees at 7 bases. The CDR3 loop spans 12 amino acids. Unmatched junction bases numbered 1, after V lost 5 bases and J lost 0 bases. CDR1 and CDR2 (germline): DFQATT, SNEGSKA (reference sequence). CDR3 amino acids: CSAWTGSYEQYF. CDR3 sequence (DNA): TGCAGTGCTTGGACAGGCTCCTACGAGCAGTACTTC.

The chain's CDR3 is CATSRDMVFNEQFF. The CDR3 region has the DNA TGTGCCACCAGCAGGGACATGGTCTTCAATGAGCAGTTCTTC. The V gene is TRBV15, the J gene TRBJ2-1, with a possible D match to TRBD1 (5 bases). CDR1 and CDR2 (germline): LNHNV, YYDKDF (reference sequence). V was trimmed by 3 bases and J by 6 bases, leaving 12 bases between them. The CDR3 extends over 14 amino acids.

V gene TRBV10-1 combines with J gene TRBJ1-1; D perhaps matches TRBD1 (6 bases). The CDR3 loop spans 15 amino acids. Trimming shortened V by 0 bases and J by 2 bases, and 10 bases separated the two germline ends. CDR1 WNHNN and CDR2 SYGVQD come from the germline V gene (reference sequence). CDR3 coding DNA: TGCGCCAGCAGTGAGTCACCGGGGGCAAACACTGAAGCTTTCTTT. Residues: CASSESPGANTEAFF.

This clonotype was detected a few times. The chain couples TRBV11-2 to TRBJ2-3, with 10 bases fitting TRBD2. The CDR3 contains 18 residues. Losses at the gene ends were 4 bases for V and 2 bases for J; bases not matched to a gene: 12. The germline gives CDR1 SGHAT, CDR2 FQNNGV. CDR3 DNA: TGTGCCAGCAGCTCCCGCAGCGGGGGGGCCACCTTCACAGATACGCAGTATTTT. Encoded protein: CASSSRSGGATFTDTQYF. Full variable domain (outside the CDR3, taken from reference TRBV11-2 and TRBJ2-3): EAGVAQSPRYKIIEKRQSVAFWCNPISGHATLYWYQQILGQGPKLLIQFQNNGVVDDSQLPKDRFSAERLKGVDSTLKIQPAKLEDSAVYLCASSSRSGGATFTDTQYFGPGTRLTVL.

V usage is TRBV6-5 and J usage is TRBJ2-1; 8 bases are shared with TRBD2. Germline CDR1 is MNHEY and CDR2 is SVGAGI. The CDR3 is 16 amino acids. Trimming at V came to 4 bases and at J to 5 bases, leaving 10 bases not matched to a gene. The CDR3 spells CASSSPQRGTHNEQFF. CDR3 DNA sequence: TGTGCCAGCAGTTCCCCTCAGCGGGGGACCCACAATGAGCAGTTCTTC.

This clonotype was recorded at least ten times. The chain couples TRBV27 to TRBJ2-5; 7 positions agree with TRBD1. In germline, CDR1 is MNHEY, CDR2 SMNVEV (reference sequence). CDR3 length equals 14 residues. V shed 6 bases, J shed 1 base, and the junction held 5 bases outside the gene matches. CDR3: CASSSTGLQETQYF. The DNA of the CDR3 is TGTGCCAGCAGCTCGACAGGGCTCCAAGAGACCCAGTACTTC.

The sample holds a few counts of this clonotype. This rearrangement joins TRBV5-6 to TRBJ2-3; D tentatively fits TRBD1 or TRBD2 (6 bases each). Germline V gene sequence: CDR1 SGHDT, CDR2 YYEEEE. Trimming stripped 3 bases from V and 2 bases from J, with 13 bases between. The CDR3 contains 15 residues. Here the CDR3 reads CASSWGALLTDTQYF. As DNA, the CDR3 is TGTGCCAGCAGCTGGGGGGCCTTACTCACAGATACGCAGTATTTT.

The V and J genes are TRBV3-1 and TRBJ2-3; no clear D. Germline V gene sequence: CDR1 LGHDT, CDR2 YNNKEL (reference sequence). The germline V and J ends were trimmed by 2 bases and 2 bases, with 5 bases remaining between them. This CDR3 is 13 amino acids long. In DNA form, the CDR3 reads TGTGCCAGCAGCCAAAGGGCCACAGATACGCAGTATTTT. Translated: CASSQRATDTQYF.

This clonotype was seen only a few times. The rearrangement uses TRBV29-1 and TRBJ1-2, with a tentative D call TRBD1 (5 bases). This CDR3 region has 12 residues. Trimming took off 4 bases at V and 3 bases at J, with 9 bases between the two ends. Germline loops: CDR1 SQVTM, CDR2 ANQGSEA. The DNA of the CDR3 is TGCAGCGTTGGAGACAGATACTATGGCTACACCTTC. The encoded protein is CSVGDRYYGYTF. Full variable domain (remainder filled in from reference TRBV29-1 and TRBJ1-2): SAVISQKPSRDICQRGTSLTIQCQVDSQVTMMFWYRQQPGQSLTLIATANQGSEATYESGFVIDKFPISRPNLTFSTLTVSNMSPEDSSIYLCSVGDRYYGYTFGSGTRLTVV.

There are many counts of this clonotype. The chain uses TRBV2 and TRBJ2-1; TRBD1 is a possible D gene (6 bases). Trimming took 6 bases from V and 6 from J, leaving 18 bases between them. CDR1 and CDR2 (germline): SNHLY, FYNNEI. The CDR3 is made up of 15 amino acids. The CDR3, as DNA: TGTGCCAGCAGCCTAGGACAGCGCAACGGCAATGAGCAGTTCTTC. Translating gives CASSLGQRNGNEQFF.

The V gene is TRBV20-1, the J gene TRBJ1-5; D uncertain. Germline V gene sequence: CDR1 DFQATT, CDR2 SNEGSKA (reference sequence). There are 14 residues in the CDR3. Trimming cost V 3 bases and J 2 bases, with 11 bases left between them. For the CDR3, the DNA is TGCAGTGCTAGGTCCGACCGTGGCAATCAGCCCCAGCATTTT. Its protein is CSARSDRGNQPQHF.